The 2 T cell receptor beta chains given below trace back to one sample, sequenced in a study of cytomegalovirus exposure and HLA in healthy donors. The protocol was immunoSEQ multiplex PCR, while the TCRdb copy is restricted to in-frame clones and leaves out a portion. This table holds about 190,000 clones, 80% to 85% found once. The sequenced material came from PBMCs. The receptors here all came from a young woman in good health and CMV-seropositive.

The V call is TRBV5-1, the J call TRBJ2-1, with D tentatively TRBD1 (5 bases). The CDR3 length is 15 residues. In germline, CDR1 is SGHRS, CDR2 YFSETQ. The V gene lost 0 bases and the J gene lost 2 bases, with 9 bases spanning the gap. CDR3 residues: CASSLEVRAYNEQFF. The CDR3 DNA reads as TGCGCCAGCAGCTTGGAGGTCAGGGCCTACAATGAGCAGTTCTTC.

CDR3 loop: CASSEPGYAGELFF. DNA for the CDR3: TGCGCCAGCAGTGAGCCAGGGTACGCCGGGGAGCTGTTTTTT. The chain uses TRBV10-1 and TRBJ2-2; tentative D call: TRBD1 (5 bases). Germline values: CDR1 WNHNN, CDR2 SYGVQD (reference sequence). The CDR3 consists of 14 residues. V was pared by 2 bases and J by 6 bases, with 10 bases between.